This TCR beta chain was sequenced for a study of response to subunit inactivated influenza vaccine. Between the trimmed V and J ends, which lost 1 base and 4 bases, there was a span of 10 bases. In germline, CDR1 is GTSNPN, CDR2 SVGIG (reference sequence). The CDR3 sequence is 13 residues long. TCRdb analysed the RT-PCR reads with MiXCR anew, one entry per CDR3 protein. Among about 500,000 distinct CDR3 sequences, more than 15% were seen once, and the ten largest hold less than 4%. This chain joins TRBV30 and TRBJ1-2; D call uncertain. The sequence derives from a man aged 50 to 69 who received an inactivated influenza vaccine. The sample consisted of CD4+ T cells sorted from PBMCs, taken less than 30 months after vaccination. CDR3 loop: CAWSAALSYGYTF. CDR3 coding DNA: TGTGCCTGGAGTGCAGCCCTGAGCTATGGCTACACCTTC.